This T cell receptor beta chain was observed in a study of blood T cell repertoires in COVID-19. Background on the study: T cells, B-cell-depleted T cells, or PBMCs supplied cDNA or gDNA.

Sequencing was performed with immunoSEQ multiplex PCR; in TCRdb, only in-frame clones are kept and a portion is missing. Of more than 150,000 clones listed, about 77% were seen once; the top ten hold approximately 13%. Germline CDR1 MNHEY, CDR2 SMNVEV (reference sequence). Trimming removed 5 bases at V and 10 bases at J, with 20 bases between. CDR3 length equals 15 residues. Only one count was recorded for this clone. Sample: peripheral blood. This receptor was identified in an elderly woman with acute or convalescent COVID-19. The V gene is TRBV27, the J gene TRBJ1-4; D is possibly TRBD1 (6 bases). CDR3 bases: TGTGCCAGCAGTAGCGAGTCAGGGGTGAGCGGAAAACTGTTTTTT. This gives the protein CASSSESGVSGKLFF.